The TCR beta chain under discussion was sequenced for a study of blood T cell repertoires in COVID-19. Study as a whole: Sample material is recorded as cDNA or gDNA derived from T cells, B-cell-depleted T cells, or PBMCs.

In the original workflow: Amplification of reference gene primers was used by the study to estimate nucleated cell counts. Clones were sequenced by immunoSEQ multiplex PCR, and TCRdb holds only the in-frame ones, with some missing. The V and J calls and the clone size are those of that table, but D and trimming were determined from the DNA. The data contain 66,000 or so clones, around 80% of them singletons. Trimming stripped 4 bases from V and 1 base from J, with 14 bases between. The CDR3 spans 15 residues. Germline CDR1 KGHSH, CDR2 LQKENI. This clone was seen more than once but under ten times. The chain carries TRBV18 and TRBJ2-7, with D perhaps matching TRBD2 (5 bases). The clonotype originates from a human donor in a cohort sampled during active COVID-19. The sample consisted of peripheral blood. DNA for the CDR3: TGTGCCAGCTCACTCCGTGGGCTAGCTTCCTACGAGCAGTACTTC. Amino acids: CASSLRGLASYEQYF.